These 30 T cell receptor beta chains share one sample of origin, sequenced in a study of memory CD8 T cells in hepatitis C reinfection. Generated by immunoSEQ multiplex PCR, the TCRdb table keeps only in-frame clones and is missing some. The repertoire holds 35,000 to 50,000 clones, around 87% seen once, with approximately 1.2% in the top ten. Time point noted: peak reinfection, 3 to 8 weeks after reinfection detection. Sorted cells were sequenced directly ex vivo without any in vitro expansion. The sample taken for sequencing was naive CD8+ T cells sorted from blood. Source of these receptors: a man between 18 and 35 years old with hepatitis C virus infection.

The rearrangement joins TRBV28 to TRBJ2-1; 8 positions agree with TRBD2. Per the germline V gene, CDR1 is MDHEN and CDR2 is SYDVKM. The CDR3 is made up of 16 amino acids. The ends lost 4 bases at V and 3 bases at J; junction bases unmatched: 8. The CDR3 loop reads CASSSSTSANYNEQFF. DNA for the CDR3: TGTGCCAGCAGTTCATCGACTAGCGCGAACTACAATGAGCAGTTCTTC.

The J gene is TRBJ1-1, the V gene TRBV29-1; D unresolved. The CDR3 has 11 residues. Trimming cost V 5 bases and J 7 bases, with 11 bases left between them. CDR1 and CDR2 (germline): SQVTM, ANQGSEA. CDR3 bases: TGCAGCGTTATCCCGGGTGATGAAGCTTTCTTT. Encoded protein: CSVIPGDEAFF.

This clone was recorded a few times. The chain has TRBV6-1 and TRBJ2-3, with 12 bases lining up with TRBD2. V lost 3 bases, J lost 6 bases, and 4 bases stayed unmatched. This CDR3 has 15 amino acids. The germline CDR1 and CDR2 sequences are MNHNS and SASEGT. CDR3: CASSELAGGLDTQYF. The DNA of the CDR3 is TGTGCCAGCAGTGAGCTAGCGGGGGGGCTCGATACGCAGTATTTT.

The chain joins TRBV9 to TRBJ1-5; D gene uncertain. CDR3 length: 15 residues. The V end was cut by 4 bases, the J end by 0 bases, with 11 bases between. Per the germline V gene, CDR1 is SGDLS and CDR2 is YYNGEE. CDR3 bases: TGTGCCAGCAGCCGGGGTGGTTATAGCAATCAGCCCCAGCATTTT. Translation gives CASSRGGYSNQPQHF. The complete variable domain, with remaining parts taken from reference TRBV9 and TRBJ1-5, reads DSGVTQTPKHLITATGQRVTLRCSPRSGDLSVYWYQQSLDQGLQFLIQYYNGEERAKGNILERFSAQQFPDLHSELNLSSLELGDSALYFCASSRGGYSNQPQHFGDGTRLSIL.

This chain joins TRBV6-6 and TRBJ1-1, with D perhaps matching TRBD1 (5 bases). Germline values: CDR1 MNHNY, CDR2 SVGAGI (reference sequence). Trimming pared 6 bases from V and 0 bases from J, leaving 8 bases between. The CDR3 runs 13 residues. CDR3 residues: CASRDTMNTEAFF. Written as DNA, the CDR3 is TGTGCCAGCAGGGACACTATGAACACTGAAGCTTTCTTT.

The genes are TRBV5-6 and TRBJ1-5; D gene ambiguous. This CDR3 is 15 amino acids long. V was trimmed by 5 bases and J by 4 bases, leaving 16 bases between them. Germline CDR1 reads SGHDT; CDR2 reads YYEEEE. The CDR3 loop is CASSSFAERNQPQHF. The CDR3 nucleotides read TGTGCCAGCAGTTCTTTTGCGGAGAGGAATCAGCCCCAGCATTTT.

V usage is TRBV6-5 and J usage is TRBJ1-5, with 8 nucleotides matching TRBD1. CDR3 length: 13 residues. In germline, CDR1 is MNHEY, CDR2 SVGAGI. V dropped 8 bases and J dropped 7; count of bases not matched to a gene: 7. Here the CDR3 DNA reads TGTGCCAGCGGATCACAGGGGGGCCAGCCCCAGCATTTT. This translates into CASGSQGGQPQHF.

The rearrangement uses TRBV10-1 and TRBJ2-3, with D perhaps TRBD1 (6 bases). In germline, CDR1 is WNHNN, CDR2 SYGVQD (reference sequence). Trimming cost V 3 bases and J 2 bases, with 9 bases left between them. CDR3 length: 14 residues. The CDR3 nucleotides are TGCGCCAGCAGTGACTCAGGGGTCACAGATACGCAGTATTTT. Its translation is CASSDSGVTDTQYF.

This rearrangement joins TRBV6-5 to TRBJ2-2, with a weak D call TRBD2 (7 bases). The germline V and J ends were trimmed by 8 bases and 5 bases, with 15 bases remaining between them. Germline assignment: CDR1 MNHEY and CDR2 SVGAGI. The CDR3 runs to 14 residues. CDR3 nucleotides: TGTGCCAGCTGGGGGGGGACATTTACCGGGGAGCTGTTTTTT. Translated, it gives CASWGGTFTGELFF.

This chain joins TRBV4-3 and TRBJ2-1, with 12 bases aligning to TRBD2. V shed 0 bases and J 3 bases; nucleotides not matched to a gene: 6. Looked up from germline, CDR1 is LGHNA and CDR2 is YSLEER. The CDR3 covers 18 residues. CDR3 loop: CASSQDASGGAVYNEQFF. As DNA, the CDR3 is TGCGCCAGCAGCCAAGATGCTAGCGGGGGGGCCGTCTACAATGAGCAGTTCTTC.

The V gene is TRBV2, the J gene TRBJ2-7; 12 nucleotides match TRBD1. The CDR3 sequence is 16 residues long. Losses at the gene ends were 2 bases for V and 4 bases for J; bases not matched to a gene: 6. The V gene's germline CDR1 is SNHLY and CDR2 FYNNEI. CDR3 sequence reads: CASSERGTGGVYEQYF. CDR3 DNA: TGTGCCAGCAGTGAACGGGGGACAGGGGGCGTTTACGAGCAGTACTTC.

The rearrangement links TRBV29-1 to TRBJ2-5; 10 nucleotides match TRBD1. Trimming took 1 base from V and 5 from J; bases not matched to a gene: 19. Germline CDR1 and CDR2: SQVTM and ANQGSEA. The CDR3 consists of 19 residues. The CDR3 is CSVEGLMFGQGVASETQYF. DNA of the CDR3: TGCAGCGTTGAAGGGCTAATGTTCGGACAGGGGGTGGCCTCGGAGACCCAGTACTTC.

The rearrangement uses TRBV5-1 and TRBJ2-5; 10 bases are a match to TRBD1. The CDR3 length is 16 residues. With V trimmed by 0 bases and J by 1 base, 3 bases remained unmatched. The germline CDR1 and CDR2 sequences are SGHRS and YFSETQ. The CDR3 loop reads CASSLEGQGVQETQYF. CDR3 in DNA: TGCGCCAGCAGCTTGGAAGGACAGGGGGTCCAAGAGACCCAGTACTTC.

This clone was detected only once. The chain joins TRBV7-9 to TRBJ2-2; D not certain. Trimming pared 5 bases from V and 3 bases from J, leaving 4 bases between. CDR3 length: 12 amino acids. Looked up from germline, CDR1 is SEHNR and CDR2 is FQNEAQ (reference sequence). The CDR3 region has the DNA TGTGCCAGCAGCCTGTACACCGGGGAGCTGTTTTTT. Translation: CASSLYTGELFF.

This clone was seen a single time. V gene TRBV11-2 combines with J gene TRBJ2-3; 9 bases match TRBD2. Germline loops: CDR1 SGHAT, CDR2 FQNNGV. With 4 bases clipped from V and 0 bases from J, the junction kept 11 bases outside the gene matches. The CDR3 runs 18 residues. CDR3 residues: CASSSVAGGFYSTDTQYF. CDR3 in DNA: TGTGCCAGCAGCTCGGTCGCGGGAGGGTTTTATAGCACAGATACGCAGTATTTT.

The CDR3 DNA sequence: TGTGCCAGCTCACCACCGAGCGGGGCGGAGAACACTGAAGCTTTCTTT. Translated: CASSPPSGAENTEAFF. The rearrangement uses TRBV18 and TRBJ1-1, with a possible D match to TRBD1 (5 bases). Trimming removed 0 bases from V and 1 base from J, with 12 bases in between. The V gene's germline CDR1 is KGHSH and CDR2 LQKENI. CDR3 length: 16 amino acids.

The rearrangement joins TRBV7-9 to TRBJ2-7; 12 positions agree with TRBD2. CDR3 length equals 17 residues. CDR1 SEHNR and CDR2 FQNEAQ come from the germline V gene (reference sequence). V dropped 1 base and J dropped 2; count of bases not matched to a gene: 6. Written as DNA, the CDR3 is TGTGCCAGCAGCTTAGGGCCCGGACTAGCGGGAACCTACGAGCAGTACTTC. Its protein product is CASSLGPGLAGTYEQYF.

The chain carries TRBV9 and TRBJ2-1; D is undetermined. Germline V lookup: CDR1 SGDLS, CDR2 YYNGEE. The CDR3 contains 13 residues. The ends were cut back, 0 bases at V and 8 bases at J, with 9 bases in the middle. This CDR3 is CASSVASTDEQFF. The CDR3 region has the DNA TGTGCCAGCAGCGTAGCGAGTACGGATGAGCAGTTCTTC. Full variable domain (rest looked up from reference TRBV9 and TRBJ2-1): DSGVTQTPKHLITATGQRVTLRCSPRSGDLSVYWYQQSLDQGLQFLIQYYNGEERAKGNILERFSAQQFPDLHSELNLSSLELGDSALYFCASSVASTDEQFFGPGTRLTVL.

The gene calls are TRBV5-8 and TRBJ1-1, with D maybe TRBD1 (6 bases). The CDR3 spans 16 residues. Germline values: CDR1 SGHTS, CDR2 YDEGEE. Trimming took 0 bases from V and 6 from J, leaving 18 bases between them. CDR3 coding DNA: TGTGCCAGCAGCTTGGGTTTTGGGGGCGGTATGTCTGAAGCTTTCTTT. The encoded protein is CASSLGFGGGMSEAFF.

The gene calls are TRBV28 and TRBJ2-1; D unresolved. The CDR3 runs to 12 residues. V lost 6 bases and J lost 2, with 5 bases in between. Per the germline V gene, CDR1 is MDHEN and CDR2 is SYDVKM. CDR3 coding DNA: TGTGCCAGCAGGAGTCCCTACAATGAGCAGTTCTTC. Translating it yields CASRSPYNEQFF.

This sequence joins TRBV6-6 and TRBJ2-2; 9 bases fit TRBD2. This CDR3 has 15 amino acids. In germline, CDR1 is MNHNY, CDR2 SVGAGI (reference sequence). The J segment lost 1 base and the V segment lost 5 bases, leaving 2 bases of the junction unmatched. CDR3 amino acids: CASSRLAVNTGELFF. DNA of the CDR3: TGTGCCAGCAGTCGACTAGCGGTGAACACCGGGGAGCTGTTTTTT.

The chain employs TRBV5-1 and TRBJ1-1; D unclear. The CDR3 totals 13 residues. Trimming pared 3 bases from V and 2 bases from J, leaving 8 bases between. In germline, CDR1 is SGHRS, CDR2 YFSETQ. The CDR3 is CASSSTPNTEAFF. In DNA, the CDR3 is TGCGCCAGCAGCTCGACACCTAACACTGAAGCTTTCTTT.

V and J are TRBV10-1 and TRBJ1-5; 11 nucleotides align to TRBD1. There are 16 residues in the CDR3. J was trimmed by 3 bases and V by 3 bases; bases with no gene match: 4. Germline V gene lookup returns CDR1 WNHNN and CDR2 SYGVQD (reference sequence). The CDR3 reads CASSERTGGPNQPQHF. The CDR3 nucleotides are TGCGCCAGCAGTGAACGGACAGGGGGCCCCAATCAGCCCCAGCATTTT.

The V gene is TRBV9, the J gene TRBJ1-1, with 11 bases identical to TRBD1. Germline CDR1 reads SGDLS; CDR2 reads YYNGEE. This CDR3 region has 17 residues. The J segment lost 6 bases and the V segment lost 0 bases, leaving 10 bases of the junction unmatched. The CDR3 is CASSVGDGDRGTPEAFF. The CDR3 coding sequence is TGTGCCAGCAGCGTAGGAGATGGGGACAGGGGGACCCCTGAAGCTTTCTTT.

The rearrangement links TRBV10-2 to TRBJ1-5, with D perhaps TRBD1 (5 bases). Germline CDR1 reads WSHSY; CDR2 reads SAAADI. CDR3 length: 15 amino acids. V was trimmed by 3 bases and J by 0 bases, leaving 9 bases between them. CDR3 residues: CASSDTGDSNQPQHF. The CDR3 coding sequence is TGCGCCAGCAGTGATACAGGCGATAGCAATCAGCCCCAGCATTTT.

The chain has TRBV12-2 and TRBJ2-1; the DNA was not used to check the table's D call, TRBD2. TRBV12-2 is reported as a pseudogene. CDR3 length: 16 residues. CDR3 sequence (DNA): TGTGCAAGTCGCTTACGCGCGGGGGGGCCCTCGGATGAGCAGTTCTTC. As protein: CASRLRAGGPSDEQFF.

The chain has TRBV29-1 and TRBJ2-1; perhaps TRBD2 as D (6 bases). Germline-derived CDR1 and CDR2 are SQVTM and ANQGSEA. The length of the CDR3 is 12 residues. The ends were cut back, 7 bases at V and 9 bases at J, with 16 bases in the middle. The DNA of the CDR3 is TGCAGCGCGCGGGGTGCGGGCGGTGAGCAGTTCTTC. Protein product: CSARGAGGEQFF.

The chain combines TRBV25-1 with TRBJ2-4, with D perhaps matching TRBD2 (6 bases). Trimming cost V 1 base and J 6 bases, with 10 bases left between them. Germline CDR1 and CDR2: MGHDK and SYGVNS. This CDR3 has 14 residues. In DNA, the CDR3 is TGTGCCAGCAGTGAATGGGGACTCGTAAACATTCAGTACTTC. Translation gives CASSEWGLVNIQYF.

The V and J genes are TRBV5-1 and TRBJ2-6, with D tentatively TRBD1 (6 bases). The CDR3 consists of 17 residues. Germline CDR1 SGHRS, CDR2 YFSETQ. V lost 0 bases to trimming and J lost 2 bases, with 12 bases between them. CDR3 sequence (DNA): TGCGCCAGCAGCTTGGAAGATTACAGGGCTGGGGCCAACGTCCTGACTTTC. Encoded protein: CASSLEDYRAGANVLTF.

This clone appeared a single time. The chain employs TRBV7-8 and TRBJ1-5, with 7 nucleotides matching TRBD1. Germline V gives CDR1 SGHVS, CDR2 FQNEAQ. This CDR3 has 18 residues. V gave up 4 bases and J gave up 0 bases; unmatched junction bases: 12. The DNA for the CDR3 is TGTGCCAGCAGCTCGCACTTTACAGGGGTGGTTAGCAATCAGCCCCAGCATTTT. Residues: CASSSHFTGVVSNQPQHF.